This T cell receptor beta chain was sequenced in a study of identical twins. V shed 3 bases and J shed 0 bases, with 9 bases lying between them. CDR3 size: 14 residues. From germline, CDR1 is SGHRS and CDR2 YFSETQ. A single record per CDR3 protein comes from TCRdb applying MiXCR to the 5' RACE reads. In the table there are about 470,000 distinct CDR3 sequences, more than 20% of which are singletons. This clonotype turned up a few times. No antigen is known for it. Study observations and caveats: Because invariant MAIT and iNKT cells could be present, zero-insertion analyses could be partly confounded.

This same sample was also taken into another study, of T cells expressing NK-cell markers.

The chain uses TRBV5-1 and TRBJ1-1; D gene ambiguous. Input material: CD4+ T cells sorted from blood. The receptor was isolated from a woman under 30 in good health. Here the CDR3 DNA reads TGCGCCAGCAGCTGGAGATACATGAACACTGAAGCTTTCTTT. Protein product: CASSWRYMNTEAFF. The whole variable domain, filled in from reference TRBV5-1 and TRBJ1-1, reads KAGVTQTPRYLIKTRGQQVTLSCSPISGHRSVSWYQQTPGQGLQFLFEYFSETQRNKGNFPGRFSGRQFSNSRSEMNVSTLELGDSALYLCASSWRYMNTEAFFGQGTRLTVV.